One and the same sample provided the 29 T cell receptor beta chains below, sequenced in a study of cytomegalovirus exposure and HLA in healthy donors. Profiled with immunoSEQ multiplex PCR; TCRdb holds only in-frame clones, not every one. The data show some 140,000 clones, more than 70% seen once. Sequencing used PBMCs. The receptors come from a human donor in good health.

V usage is TRBV7-9 and J usage is TRBJ1-1; 8 bases are shared with TRBD1. The CDR3 consists of 15 residues. Trimming at V came to 5 bases and at J to 1 base, leaving 6 bases not matched to a gene. Germline CDR1 is SEHNR and CDR2 is FQNEAQ (reference sequence). The CDR3 DNA is TGTGCCAGCAGCCGTAAAGGGACAGGGAACACTGAAGCTTTCTTT. Protein sequence: CASSRKGTGNTEAFF.

This chain links TRBV7-8 with TRBJ1-2; no definite D call. Per germline, CDR1 SGHVS and CDR2 FQNEAQ. Trimming removed 3 bases at V and 0 bases at J, with 26 bases between. The CDR3 sequence is 20 residues long. In nucleotides, the CDR3 is TGTGCCAGCAGCTTCTCCAGGTTGGGAGTTGGTGTAGCGCCTAACTATGGCTACACCTTC. Encoded protein: CASSFSRLGVGVAPNYGYTF. Full variable domain (remainder filled in from reference TRBV7-8 and TRBJ1-2): GAGVSQSPRYKVAKRGQDVALRCDPISGHVSLFWYQQALGQGPEFLTYFQNEAQLDKSGLPSDRFFAERPEGSVSTLKIQRTQQEDSAVYLCASSFSRLGVGVAPNYGYTFGSGTRLTVV.

V is TRBV11-1 and J is TRBJ1-2; D perhaps matches TRBD1 (5 bases). The CDR3 loop spans 15 amino acids. The germline V gene encodes CDR1 SGHAT and CDR2 FQDESV (reference sequence). The V end was cut by 0 bases, the J end by 6 bases, with 14 bases between. CDR3 nucleotides: TGTGCCAGCAGCTTAGCGATGGGGGGAATGGATGGCTACACCTTC. This sequence encodes CASSLAMGGMDGYTF.

The genes are TRBV4-2 and TRBJ2-5; 13 positions match TRBD2. With V trimmed by 0 bases and J by 1 base, 5 bases remained unmatched. The CDR3 totals 18 residues. CDR1 and CDR2 (germline): LGHNA, YNFKEQ. The CDR3 loop reads CASSQDTSGRAGQETQYF. CDR3 DNA sequence: TGTGCCAGCAGCCAAGATACTAGCGGGAGGGCGGGCCAAGAGACCCAGTACTTC.

The chain recombines TRBV5-6 with TRBJ1-2, with D possibly matching TRBD1 (5 bases). Per the germline V gene, CDR1 is SGHDT and CDR2 is YYEEEE. There are 14 residues in the CDR3. The ends were cut back, 4 bases at V and 5 bases at J, with 15 bases in the middle. The CDR3 coding sequence is TGTGCCAGCAGCCTCGACAGATTCGTATATGGCTACACCTTC. Amino acid sequence: CASSLDRFVYGYTF.

The chain has TRBV2 and TRBJ2-2, with TRBD1 as a possible D gene (5 bases). This CDR3 is 12 amino acids long. The germline V gene encodes CDR1 SNHLY and CDR2 FYNNEI. V was shortened by 6 bases and J by 6 bases, with 8 bases between the two germline ends. CDR3 sequence: CASRQGPGELFF. For the CDR3, the DNA is TGTGCCAGCAGGCAGGGCCCCGGGGAGCTGTTTTTT. The full variable domain, in which reference TRBV2 and TRBJ2-2 provide the parts outside the CDR3, is EPEVTQTPSHQVTQMGQEVILRCVPISNHLYFYWYRQILGQKVEFLVSFYNNEISEKSEIFDDQFSVERPDGSNFTLKIRSTKLEDSAMYFCASRQGPGELFFGEGSRLTVL.

The chain employs TRBV28 and TRBJ2-6; possible D gene TRBD1, 6 bases. The germline V and J ends were trimmed by 6 bases and 2 bases, with 8 bases remaining between them. Germline values: CDR1 MDHEN, CDR2 SYDVKM. The CDR3 sequence is 14 residues long. The CDR3 sequence: CASSDRPGANVLTF. In nucleotides, the CDR3 is TGTGCCAGCAGCGACAGGCCTGGGGCCAACGTCCTGACTTTC.

This clone was seen a few times. The rearrangement links TRBV2 to TRBJ1-4, with D perhaps TRBD1 (5 bases). Trimming removed 8 bases from V and 5 bases from J, with 12 bases in between. CDR3 size: 13 residues. CDR1 and CDR2 from the germline V gene are SNHLY and FYNNEI. The CDR3 is CASRGDSNEKLFF. In DNA form, the CDR3 reads TGTGCCAGCCGAGGGGACTCCAATGAAAAACTGTTTTTT.

The chain couples TRBV4-3 to TRBJ2-6; perhaps TRBD1 as D (5 bases). Germline values: CDR1 LGHNA, CDR2 YSLEER. Between the trimmed V and J ends, which lost 0 bases and 1 base, there was a span of 16 bases. This CDR3 is built from 19 residues. The CDR3 sequence is CASSQDTQGYSSGANVLTF. The CDR3 DNA reads TGCGCCAGCAGCCAAGATACGCAGGGATATTCATCTGGGGCCAACGTCCTGACTTTC.

V gene TRBV5-1 combines with J gene TRBJ2-3; tentatively, D is TRBD1 (5 bases). V was pared by 4 bases and J by 1 base, with 13 bases between. The germline gives CDR1 SGHRS, CDR2 YFSETQ. This CDR3 spans 15 amino acids. CDR3 sequence reads: CASSIDRPRTDTQYF. The CDR3, as DNA: TGCGCCAGCAGCATAGACAGACCGCGCACAGATACGCAGTATTTT. Using reference TRBV5-1 and TRBJ2-3 for the parts outside the CDR3, the full variable domain is KAGVTQTPRYLIKTRGQQVTLSCSPISGHRSVSWYQQTPGQGLQFLFEYFSETQRNKGNFPGRFSGRQFSNSRSEMNVSTLELGDSALYLCASSIDRPRTDTQYFGPGTRLTVL.

The V gene is TRBV9, the J gene TRBJ1-1, with D maybe TRBD1 (5 bases). CDR1 and CDR2 (germline): SGDLS, YYNGEE. CDR3 length: 12 residues. The V end lost 2 bases, the J end lost 4 bases, and 6 bases lay between the germline ends. In DNA form, the CDR3 reads TGTGCCAGCAGCGTCGGGGGCACTGAAGCTTTCTTT. Protein product: CASSVGGTEAFF.

This clone has just one count. The J gene is TRBJ1-5, the V gene TRBV4-3; no firm D call. The CDR3 has 16 amino acids. V was trimmed by 2 bases and J by 0 bases, leaving 11 bases between them. The germline V gene encodes CDR1 LGHNA and CDR2 YSLEER. CDR3 protein: CASSQTPQISNQPQHF. The CDR3 DNA reads TGCGCCAGCAGCCAAACGCCACAGATTAGCAATCAGCCCCAGCATTTT.

The chain is built from TRBV2 and TRBJ1-1; D is undetermined. V was trimmed by 4 bases and J by 2 bases, leaving 11 bases between them. In germline, CDR1 is SNHLY, CDR2 FYNNEI. This CDR3 contains 14 residues. This CDR3 is CASSVVGSNTEAFF. The CDR3 DNA reads TGTGCCAGCAGTGTTGTGGGGAGTAACACTGAAGCTTTCTTT.

This chain uses TRBV5-1 with TRBJ2-2; TRBD1 might be the D (7 bases). The germline V gene has CDR1 SGHRS and CDR2 YFSETQ. The CDR3 is made up of 15 amino acids. The germline V and J ends were trimmed by 2 bases and 5 bases, with 13 bases remaining between them. CDR3 region: CASSLGGAGTGELFF. CDR3 bases: TGCGCCAGCAGCTTAGGGGGCGCGGGAACCGGGGAGCTGTTTTTT. The complete variable domain, with remaining parts taken from reference TRBV5-1 and TRBJ2-2, reads KAGVTQTPRYLIKTRGQQVTLSCSPISGHRSVSWYQQTPGQGLQFLFEYFSETQRNKGNFPGRFSGRQFSNSRSEMNVSTLELGDSALYLCASSLGGAGTGELFFGEGSRLTVL.

The chain uses TRBV6-1 and TRBJ2-5; the D gene is possibly TRBD1 (5 bases). The V end lost 2 bases, the J end lost 0 bases, and 16 bases lay between the germline ends. CDR3 length: 17 residues. Germline V gives CDR1 MNHNS, CDR2 SASEGT. CDR3 nucleotides: TGTGCCAGCAGTGAACCCCGTTTAGGGGCGTACCAAGAGACCCAGTACTTC. This gives the protein CASSEPRLGAYQETQYF.

This clone was counted a single time. V and J are TRBV11-3 and TRBJ2-2, with a possible D match to TRBD2 (6 bases). The germline V gene has CDR1 SGHNT and CDR2 YENEEA. The CDR3 length is 15 residues. V lost 5 bases, J lost 0 bases, and 10 bases lay in between. The CDR3 loop reads CASSAGLTNTGELFF. CDR3 in DNA: TGTGCCAGCAGCGCGGGACTCACGAACACCGGGGAGCTGTTTTTT.

The CDR3 protein is CASSLYEQYF. In DNA form, the CDR3 reads TGTGCCAGCAGCCTCTACGAGCAGTACTTC. J is TRBJ2-7 and V is TRBV11-2, with D unresolved. This CDR3 comprises 10 residues. Germline CDR1 is SGHAT and CDR2 is FQNNGV. Trimming pared 5 bases from V and 3 bases from J, leaving 2 bases between.

V is TRBV25-1 and J is TRBJ2-5, with D tentatively TRBD1 (5 bases). The germline gives CDR1 MGHDK, CDR2 SYGVNS. This CDR3 contains 14 residues. The V end lost 1 base, the J end lost 3 bases, and 9 bases lay between the germline ends. The CDR3 region has the DNA TGTGCCAGCAGTGAATTGACAGAGGAAGAGACCCAGTACTTC. It specifies CASSELTEEETQYF.

The chain recombines TRBV7-3 with TRBJ2-1; weak D call: TRBD2 (5 bases). CDR1 is SGHTA and CDR2 is FQGTGA in the germline V gene. This CDR3 is 16 amino acids long. V was shortened by 5 bases and J by 0 bases, with 14 bases between the two germline ends. CDR3 in amino acids: CASSPTPGLSYNEQFF. The CDR3 DNA reads TGTGCCAGCAGCCCCACTCCTGGACTCTCCTACAATGAGCAGTTCTTC. Combining the CDR3 with reference TRBV7-3 and TRBJ2-1 gives the whole variable domain GAGVSQTPSNKVTEKGKYVELRCDPISGHTALYWYRQSLGQGPEFLIYFQGTGAADDSGLPNDRFFAVRPEGSVSTLKIQRTERGDSAVYLCASSPTPGLSYNEQFFGPGTRLTVL.

This clone has just a few counts. Its ends do not fully match the called genes, so a read error is possible. The genes are TRBV27 and TRBJ2-1, with D perhaps matching TRBD1 (6 bases). CDR1 and CDR2 (germline): MNHEY, SMNVEV (reference sequence). The CDR3 spans 12 residues. The DNA of the CDR3 is TGTGCCAGCAGTCAATACTCAGGGGCGGTGGTCTTC. It encodes CASSQYSGAVVF.

V and J are TRBV5-1 and TRBJ1-4, with 9 positions matching TRBD1. Trimming at V came to 2 bases and at J to 5 bases, leaving 4 bases not matched to a gene. The CDR3 is made up of 15 amino acids. The germline gives CDR1 SGHRS, CDR2 YFSETQ. CDR3 DNA sequence: TGCGCCAGCAGCTTTACCGGGACAGGGAATGAAAAACTGTTTTTT. It encodes CASSFTGTGNEKLFF.

V and J are TRBV19 and TRBJ2-2; no clear D gene. The CDR3 covers 13 residues. The V and J ends lost 2 bases and 7 bases respectively, with 8 bases between them. CDR1 is LNHDA, CDR2 SQIVND, per germline (reference sequence). The CDR3 is CASSIKNGGELFF. The DNA for the CDR3 is TGTGCCAGTAGTATAAAAAACGGCGGGGAGCTGTTTTTT.

V and J are TRBV30 and TRBJ1-5, with D maybe TRBD1 (5 bases). V was pared by 4 bases and J by 6 bases, with 13 bases between. Per the germline V gene, CDR1 is GTSNPN and CDR2 is SVGIG (reference sequence). The CDR3 totals 13 residues. CDR3 loop: CAWKGREGQPQHF. The CDR3 DNA reads as TGTGCCTGGAAGGGCAGGGAAGGTCAGCCCCAGCATTTT.

This clone was recorded once. The chain couples TRBV19 to TRBJ2-3, with 15 bases matching TRBD2. CDR1 and CDR2 from the germline V gene are LNHDA and SQIVND (reference sequence). The CDR3 is 18 amino acids. Trimming removed 2 bases from V and 2 bases from J; junction bases left unmatched: 5. The CDR3 coding sequence is TGTGCCAGTAGTATAAATGGACTAGCGGGGGGGGTCACAGATACGCAGTATTTT. Translated, it gives CASSINGLAGGVTDTQYF.

V gene TRBV9 combines with J gene TRBJ2-3; 10 positions match TRBD2. The CDR3 is made up of 20 amino acids. Trimming took 0 bases from V and 1 from J; bases not matched to a gene: 14. Per germline, CDR1 SGDLS and CDR2 YYNGEE. This CDR3 is CASSVGSPMRSGRGTDTQYF. In DNA, the CDR3 is TGTGCCAGCAGCGTAGGATCCCCTATGAGGAGCGGGAGGGGCACAGATACGCAGTATTTT. The full variable domain, completed using reference TRBV9 and TRBJ2-3, is DSGVTQTPKHLITATGQRVTLRCSPRSGDLSVYWYQQSLDQGLQFLIQYYNGEERAKGNILERFSAQQFPDLHSELNLSSLELGDSALYFCASSVGSPMRSGRGTDTQYFGPGTRLTVL.

Here the CDR3 reads CATYEGNEQFF. CDR3 bases: TGTGCCACCTACGAGGGCAATGAGCAGTTCTTC. V and J are TRBV6-5 and TRBJ2-1; possibly TRBD2 for D (5 bases). Trimming removed 10 bases from V and 6 bases from J, with 10 bases in between. This CDR3 region has 11 residues. CDR1 and CDR2 from the germline V gene are MNHEY and SVGAGI.

The chain carries TRBV18 and TRBJ1-4; tentatively, D is TRBD1 (6 bases). The germline V gene has CDR1 KGHSH and CDR2 LQKENI. The CDR3 has 15 amino acids. V lost 8 bases, J lost 7 bases, and 20 bases lay in between. DNA for the CDR3: TGTGCCAGCCGACCCCCGTGGGGGCAGGGTGAAAAACTGTTTTTT. Translated: CASRPPWGQGEKLFF.

The chain recombines TRBV27 with TRBJ2-1; a weak D match, TRBD2 (5 bases). From germline, CDR1 is MNHEY and CDR2 SMNVEV (reference sequence). With 6 bases removed from V and 5 bases from J, the gap between germline ends came to 11 bases. The CDR3 extends over 13 amino acids. The CDR3 DNA reads as TGTGCCAGCAGAGGCGGGTCCCACAATGAGCAGTTCTTC. The encoded protein is CASRGGSHNEQFF.

The CDR3 loop reads CASSLGLGALGTEAFF. CDR3 coding DNA: TGCGCCAGCAGCTTGGGGTTGGGGGCTTTGGGCACTGAAGCTTTCTTT. V is TRBV5-1 and J is TRBJ1-1; D may be TRBD1 (6 bases). Trimming took off 0 bases at V and 4 bases at J, with 16 bases between the two ends. Germline CDR1 SGHRS, CDR2 YFSETQ. The CDR3 length is 16 residues.